These 14 T cell receptor beta chains share one sample of origin, sequenced in a study of shared clonotypes between healthy human individuals. Sequencing was performed with immunoSEQ multiplex PCR; in TCRdb, only in-frame clones are kept and a portion is missing. This sample has some 2,000,000 clones; around 95% occur once, and the top ten carry more than 0.1%. Sequenced sample: naive CD4+ T cells sorted from blood. Stated subset: CD45RA+ positively selected. The origin of the receptors is a man aged 18-30 years in good health.

This chain joins TRBV7-8 and TRBJ2-3; 11 bases map to TRBD2. The junction had 12 bases not matched to a gene; V was cut back by 2 bases and J by 14 bases. This CDR3 has 15 amino acids. Per germline, CDR1 SGHVS and CDR2 FQNEAQ. CDR3 sequence reads: CASSLLAGGPWGLYF. In DNA, the CDR3 is TGTGCCAGCAGCTTATTAGCGGGAGGGCCCTGGGGCTTGTATTTT.

V and J are TRBV7-2 and TRBJ2-5, with TRBD2 matching over 9 bases. CDR3 length: 16 amino acids. Germline trimming cut 2 bases from V and 1 base from J; bases unmatched to any gene: 5. Germline V CDR1 and CDR2: SGHTA, FQGNSA. The CDR3 sequence: CASSLPSGVGQETQYF. CDR3 sequence (DNA): TGTGCCAGCAGCTTACCTAGCGGGGTAGGCCAAGAGACCCAGTACTTC.

This chain links TRBV10-1 with TRBJ2-5; unclear D gene. The CDR3 contains 14 residues. V lost 3 bases and J 2 bases, leaving 10 bases between the germline ends. Germline CDR1 is WNHNN and CDR2 is SYGVQD (reference sequence). The CDR3 loop is CASSDGVAQETQYF. In nucleotides, the CDR3 is TGCGCCAGCAGTGATGGAGTAGCTCAAGAGACCCAGTACTTC.

The chain joins TRBV6-5 to TRBJ1-6; TRBD1 matches 10 bases. Germline loops: CDR1 MNHEY, CDR2 SVGAGI. With V trimmed by 7 bases and J by 9 bases, 6 bases remained unmatched. The CDR3 runs 14 residues. The CDR3 DNA sequence: TGTGCCAGCACTGGGACAGGGGTAGCTTCACCCCTCCACTTT. Amino acid sequence: CASTGTGVASPLHF.

The V and J genes are TRBV10-2 and TRBJ2-2, with unresolved D. Per germline, CDR1 WSHSY and CDR2 SAAADI. CDR3 length equals 16 residues. V dropped 6 bases and J dropped 0 bases, with 14 bases sitting between them. DNA for the CDR3: TGCGCCAGCAGCGCCCGGCCAGCTACGAACACCGGGGAGCTGTTTTTT. Its translation is CASSARPATNTGELFF.

The rearrangement joins TRBV2 to TRBJ1-1; possibly TRBD1 for D (5 bases). The V gene lost 9 bases and the J gene lost 7 bases, with 24 bases spanning the gap. The germline CDR1 and CDR2 sequences are SNHLY and FYNNEI. The CDR3 covers 15 residues. This CDR3 reads CARGRAYTSTGEAFF. The DNA of the CDR3 is TGTGCCAGAGGCAGGGCATACACCTCAACAGGTGAAGCTTTCTTT.

The V call is TRBV29-1, the J call TRBJ2-3, with TRBD1 matching 7 bases. This CDR3 is built from 14 residues. V dropped 5 bases and J dropped 2; count of bases not matched to a gene: 7. CDR1 is SQVTM, CDR2 ANQGSEA, per germline. The chain's CDR3 is CSVIGQVLTDTQYF. Here the CDR3 DNA reads TGCAGCGTTATCGGACAGGTTCTCACAGATACGCAGTATTTT.

The chain carries TRBV18 and TRBJ1-4, with D hard to call. This CDR3 is 15 amino acids long. Germline CDR1 KGHSH, CDR2 LQKENI. The germline V and J ends were trimmed by 3 bases and 3 bases, with 11 bases remaining between them. CDR3 coding DNA: TGTGCCAGCTCACCCTTTCGGGAGCCTAATGAAAAACTGTTTTTT. This sequence encodes CASSPFREPNEKLFF.

The chain carries TRBV2 and TRBJ1-3; no firm D call. Germline lookup yields CDR1 SNHLY and CDR2 FYNNEI. The CDR3 has 14 amino acids. Trimming removed 8 bases from V and 0 bases from J, with 11 bases in between. CDR3 DNA: TGTGCCAGCTCTGAAGGATTCTCTGGAAACACCATATATTTT. Its translation: CASSEGFSGNTIYF. Using reference TRBV2 and TRBJ1-3 for the parts outside the CDR3, the full variable domain is EPEVTQTPSHQVTQMGQEVILRCVPISNHLYFYWYRQILGQKVEFLVSFYNNEISEKSEIFDDQFSVERPDGSNFTLKIRSTKLEDSAMYFCASSEGFSGNTIYFGEGSWLTVV.

On this clone itself: This specimen includes other DNA sequences encoding the same CDR3. V and J are TRBV6-5 and TRBJ2-7; D is tentatively TRBD1 or TRBD2 (6 bases each). CDR3 length: 12 amino acids. V was clipped by 5 bases and J by 2 bases, with 7 bases between them. Germline V CDR1 and CDR2: MNHEY, SVGAGI. CDR3 in amino acids: CASSRGAYEQYF. In nucleotides, the CDR3 is TGTGCCAGCAGTAGGGGGGCCTACGAGCAGTACTTC.

The gene calls are TRBV5-1 and TRBJ1-2, with a tentative D call TRBD1 (6 bases). Looked up from germline, CDR1 is SGHRS and CDR2 is YFSETQ. The V end was cut by 4 bases, the J end by 4 bases, with 8 bases between. There are 12 residues in the CDR3. The DNA for the CDR3 is TGCGCCAGCAGCGAACAGGGCTATGGCTACACCTTC. Translating gives CASSEQGYGYTF.

V and J are TRBV6-1 and TRBJ1-1; possible D gene TRBD1, 5 bases. This CDR3 region has 13 residues. CDR1 and CDR2 from the germline V gene are MNHNS and SASEGT. V shed 4 bases and J shed 3 bases, with 9 bases lying between them. The CDR3 DNA sequence: TGTGCCAGCAGTGCGCTCAGGGACACTGAAGCTTTCTTT. Translation: CASSALRDTEAFF.

This chain uses TRBV7-3 with TRBJ2-2; TRBD1 matches 7 bases. The CDR3 has 16 residues. The ends lost 2 bases at V and 0 bases at J; junction bases unmatched: 3. Germline V gene data show CDR1 as SGHTA and CDR2 as FQGTGA. The CDR3 DNA follows: TGTGCCAGCAGCTTACTAGGGGGCGCGAACACCGGGGAGCTGTTTTTT. It translates to CASSLLGGANTGELFF.

The J gene is TRBJ2-1, the V gene TRBV5-1, with 7 positions matching TRBD2. The germline V gene encodes CDR1 SGHRS and CDR2 YFSETQ. CDR3 length equals 16 residues. V was pared by 1 base and J by 1 base, with 5 bases of the junction left unmatched. CDR3 residues: CASSLSGDPSYNEQFF. The CDR3 DNA reads as TGCGCCAGCAGCTTGAGCGGGGACCCGTCCTACAATGAGCAGTTCTTC.